The entry that follows covers one T cell receptor (beta chain) sequence. A much more abundant neighbour one base away suggests this may be a read error. Germline V gene sequence: CDR1 SEHNR, CDR2 FQNEAQ (reference sequence). This CDR3 spans 15 amino acids. The sample is drawn from a study of tumor-infiltrating lymphocytes in primary liver carcinoma. Extraction of RNA together with DNA used 20-30 mg of unsorted bulk tissue. Separate regions, five per tumor, were sampled. Each of the tumor samples contained in excess of 90% viable tumor cells. Total RNA amounting to 500 ng was the source from which TCR beta cDNA was made with a constant-region primer. Library construction for TCR beta comprised three nested multiplex PCR rounds performed with slightly modified ARM-PCR. TRBV1-TRBV30 forward primers and a C-beta reverse primer were used in the first two PCR rounds, which each ran for approximately 11 cycles. TCRdb re-analysed the multiplex PCR reads in MiXCR, keeping a single row per CDR3 protein. The repertoire holds about 48,000 distinct CDR3 sequences, with about 73% as singletons.

The sequencing sample was made of liver tumor tissue from sampling region 3. Stated subset: tumor region T3, left-lateral pole. The source is a man aged 35-49 years with primary liver carcinoma and hepatitis B virus infection. V and J are TRBV7-9 and TRBJ2-1; 9 bases line up with TRBD1. This chain's CDR3 is CTSSRGGQGYNEQFF. The CDR3 coding sequence is TGTACCAGCAGCCGAGGGGGACAGGGCTACAATGAGCAGTTCTTC. Full variable domain (remainder filled in from reference TRBV7-9 and TRBJ2-1): DTGVSQNPRHKITKRGQNVTFRCDPISEHNRLYWYRQTLGQGPEFLTYFQNEAQLEKSRLLSDRFSAERPKGSFSTLEIQRTEQGDSAMYLCTSSRGGQGYNEQFFGPGTRLTVL.